This is a list of T cell receptor beta chains from one sample in a study of beta chain features in type 1 diabetes. The repertoire was sequenced with immunoSEQ multiplex PCR; TCRdb's copy has only in-frame clones and lacks some. In the table there are 130,000 to 150,000 clones, about 12% of which are singletons. The sequencing sample was made of central memory CD4+ T cells from blood. Receptors were obtained from a man between 18 and 35 years old with type 1 diabetes. CDR3s include the opening cysteine and the closing phenylalanine or tryptophan. D genes are given only for firm matches. Rows give clone size only sometimes, using once, few, many, or a class for an expanded clone.

clone_size j_call v_call d_call cdr3_aa cdr3_nt
few TRBJ1-2 TRBV19 TRBD1 CASGDRLDGYTF TGTGCCAGCGGGGACAGGCTGGATGGCTACACCTTC
few TRBJ1-4 TRBV30 NA CAWGSRQTNEKLFF TGTGCCTGGGGCTCTCGGCAGACTAATGAAAAACTGTTTTTT
few TRBJ1-1 TRBV7-3 TRBD1 CASSHTGGGTEAFF TGTGCCAGCAGCCACACAGGGGGAGGCACTGAAGCTTTCTTT
few TRBJ2-6 TRBV5-1 NA CASSLDRASGANVLTF TGCGCCAGCAGCTTGGACAGGGCATCGGGGGCCAACGTCCTGACTTTC
few TRBJ2-1 TRBV4-1 TRBD1 CASSVLPGQTNEQFF TGCGCCAGCAGCGTCCTGCCGGGACAGACCAATGAGCAGTTCTTC
NA TRBJ1-1 TRBV6-1 NA CASSGTQMNTEAFF TGTGCCAGCAGCGGGACACAGATGAACACTGAAGCTTTCTTT
NA TRBJ1-2 TRBV6-5 NA CASSNRGGGYTF TGTGCCAGCAGTAACCGTGGGGGAGGCTACACCTTC
NA TRBJ1-2 TRBV29-1 TRBD1 CSVGQELNYGYTF TGCAGCGTCGGACAGGAACTTAACTATGGCTACACCTTC
many TRBJ2-5 TRBV30 TRBD2 CAWSAWEGETQYF TGTGCCTGGAGTGCCTGGGAGGGTGAGACCCAGTACTTC
few TRBJ1-2 TRBV18 NA CASSPTGIDGYTF TGTGCCAGCTCACCTACAGGGATTGATGGCTACACCTTC
NA TRBJ2-7 TRBV5-4 TRBD1 CASSYPGQDSYEQYF TGTGCCAGCAGCTACCCGGGACAGGATTCCTACGAGCAGTACTTC
NA TRBJ2-7 TRBV7-8 NA CASSLDVAVSYEQYF TGTGCCAGCAGCTTAGACGTAGCAGTCAGCTACGAGCAGTACTTC
few TRBJ2-7 TRBV2 TRBD2 CAAAGAGGYEQYF TGTGCCGCGGCCGGAGCGGGGGGTTACGAGCAGTACTTC
few TRBJ1-2 TRBV5-4 NA CASSTQDGGYTF TGTGCCAGCAGCACTCAGGATGGTGGCTACACCTTC
NA TRBJ2-7 TRBV19 TRBD2 CASSKDPWEGTYEQYF TGTGCCAGTAGTAAAGATCCTTGGGAGGGAACCTACGAGCAGTACTTC
NA TRBJ2-3 TRBV10-2 TRBD1 CASRLTGVWYETTDTQYF TGCGCCAGCAGATTGACAGGGGTCTGGTATGAAACCACAGATACGCAGTATTTT
few TRBJ1-2 TRBV14 TRBD1 CASSPGTALDYTF TGTGCCAGCAGCCCTGGGACAGCGCTTGACTACACCTTC
NA TRBJ2-3 TRBV30 TRBD2 CAGSSGGSNTQYF TGTGCCGGCTCTAGCGGGGGTTCAAATACGCAGTATTTT
few TRBJ2-5 TRBV7-6 NA CASSLVSGRETQYF TGTGCCAGCAGCTTAGTGTCAGGGCGAGAGACCCAGTACTTC
few TRBJ2-7 TRBV30 NA CAWSGTYEQYF TGTGCCTGGAGCGGTACGTACGAGCAGTACTTC
few TRBJ1-1 TRBV7-9 NA CASSSRGTRENEAFF TGTGCCAGCAGCTCTCGGGGGACTCGGGAAAATGAAGCTTTCTTT
NA TRBJ2-7 TRBV9 TRBD2 CASSVAVAGGSYEQYF TGTGCCAGCAGCGTAGCAGTAGCGGGGGGCTCCTACGAGCAGTACTTC
NA TRBJ1-5 TRBV6-6 NA CATHTGNQPQHF TGTGCCACCCACACCGGCAATCAGCCCCAGCATTTT
NA TRBJ1-4 TRBV29-1 NA CSVVGGTATNEKLFF TGCAGCGTTGTTGGGGGTACAGCAACTAATGAAAAACTGTTTTTT
NA TRBJ1-3 TRBV30 NA CAWSGGGPGNTIYF TGTGCCTGGAGTGGTGGCGGGCCGGGAAACACCATATATTTT
NA TRBJ1-5 TRBV30 TRBD1 CAWSVRTGTLNQPQHF TGTGCCTGGAGTGTACGGACAGGAACCCTCAATCAGCCCCAGCATTTT
NA TRBJ1-1 TRBV30 NA CAWSVRGAAFF TGTGCCTGGAGTGTACGGGGGGCGGCTTTCTTT
NA TRBJ2-7 TRBV20-1 NA CSARSRYEQYF TGCAGTGCTAGATCTCGCTACGAGCAGTACTTC
NA TRBJ2-5 TRBV5-1 NA CASSTGTDGNEGQYF TGCGCCAGCAGTACCGGGACTGATGGGAATGAAGGCCAGTACTTC